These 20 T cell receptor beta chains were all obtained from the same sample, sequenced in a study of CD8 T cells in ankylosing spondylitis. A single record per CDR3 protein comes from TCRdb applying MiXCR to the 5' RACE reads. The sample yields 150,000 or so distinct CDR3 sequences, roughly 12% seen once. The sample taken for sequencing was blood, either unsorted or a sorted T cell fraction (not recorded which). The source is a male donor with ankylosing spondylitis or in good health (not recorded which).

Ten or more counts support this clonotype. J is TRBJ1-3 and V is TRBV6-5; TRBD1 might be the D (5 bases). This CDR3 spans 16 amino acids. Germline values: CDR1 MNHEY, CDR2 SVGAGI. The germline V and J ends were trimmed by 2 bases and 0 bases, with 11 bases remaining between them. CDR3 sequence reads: CASSYMGQGSGNTIYF. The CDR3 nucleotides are TGTGCCAGCAGTTACATGGGTCAGGGCTCTGGAAACACCATATATTTT.

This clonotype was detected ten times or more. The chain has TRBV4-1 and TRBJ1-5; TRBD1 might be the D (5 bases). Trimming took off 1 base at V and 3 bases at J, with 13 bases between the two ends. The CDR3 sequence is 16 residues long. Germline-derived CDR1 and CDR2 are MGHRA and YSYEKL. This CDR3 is CASSQVGGLDNQPQHF. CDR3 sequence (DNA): TGCGCCAGCAGCCAAGTTGGGGGTTTAGACAATCAGCCCCAGCATTTT.

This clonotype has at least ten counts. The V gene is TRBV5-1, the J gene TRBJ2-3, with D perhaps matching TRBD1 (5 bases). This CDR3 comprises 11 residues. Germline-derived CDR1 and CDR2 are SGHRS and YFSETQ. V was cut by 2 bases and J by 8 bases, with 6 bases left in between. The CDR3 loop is CASSLGATQYF. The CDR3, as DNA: TGCGCCAGCAGCTTAGGGGCTACGCAGTATTTT.

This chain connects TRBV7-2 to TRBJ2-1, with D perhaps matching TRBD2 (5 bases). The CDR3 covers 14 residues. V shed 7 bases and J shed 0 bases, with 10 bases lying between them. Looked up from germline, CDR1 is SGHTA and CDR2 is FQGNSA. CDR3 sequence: CASIAGVSYNEQFF. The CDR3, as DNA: TGTGCCAGCATCGCCGGGGTCTCCTACAATGAGCAGTTCTTC.

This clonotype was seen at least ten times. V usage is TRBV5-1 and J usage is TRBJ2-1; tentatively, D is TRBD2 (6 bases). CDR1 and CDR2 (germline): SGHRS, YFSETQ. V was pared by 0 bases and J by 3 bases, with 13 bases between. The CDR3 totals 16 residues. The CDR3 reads CASSLAPGDGYNEQFF. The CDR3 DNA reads TGCGCCAGCAGCTTGGCCCCGGGAGACGGCTACAATGAGCAGTTCTTC. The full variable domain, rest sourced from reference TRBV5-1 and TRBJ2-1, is KAGVTQTPRYLIKTRGQQVTLSCSPISGHRSVSWYQQTPGQGLQFLFEYFSETQRNKGNFPGRFSGRQFSNSRSEMNVSTLELGDSALYLCASSLAPGDGYNEQFFGPGTRLTVL.

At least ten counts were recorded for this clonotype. CDR3 in DNA: TGTGCCATCAGTGAGGGAGACAGTAGCAATCAGCCCCAGCATTTT. It specifies CAISEGDSSNQPQHF. The chain links TRBV10-3 to TRBJ1-5, with a tentative D call TRBD1 (5 bases). This CDR3 is 15 amino acids long. Between the trimmed V and J ends, which lost 2 bases and 0 bases, there was a span of 8 bases. Germline CDR1 is ENHRY and CDR2 is SYGVKD.

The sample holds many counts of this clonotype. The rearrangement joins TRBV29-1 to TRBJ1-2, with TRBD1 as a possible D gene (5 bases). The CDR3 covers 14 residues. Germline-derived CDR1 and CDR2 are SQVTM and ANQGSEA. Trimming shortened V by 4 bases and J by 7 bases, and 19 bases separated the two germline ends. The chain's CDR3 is CSVAQGRQSSGYTF. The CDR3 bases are TGCAGCGTTGCCCAGGGACGACAGTCCTCTGGCTACACCTTC.

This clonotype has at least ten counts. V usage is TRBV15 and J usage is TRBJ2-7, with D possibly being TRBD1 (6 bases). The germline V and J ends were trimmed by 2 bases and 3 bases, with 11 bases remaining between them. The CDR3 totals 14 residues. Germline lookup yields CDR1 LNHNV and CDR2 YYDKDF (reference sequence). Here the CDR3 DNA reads TGTGCCACCAGCAGACCTGGGACAAACTACGAGCAGTACTTC. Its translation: CATSRPGTNYEQYF.

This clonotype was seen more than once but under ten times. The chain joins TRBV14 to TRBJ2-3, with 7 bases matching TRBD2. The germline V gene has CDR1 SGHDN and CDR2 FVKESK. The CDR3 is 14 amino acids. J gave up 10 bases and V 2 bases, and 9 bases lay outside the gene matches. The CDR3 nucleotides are TGTGCCAGCAGCCAATCCGGGACTACTAGACCGCAGTATTTT. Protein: CASSQSGTTRPQYF.

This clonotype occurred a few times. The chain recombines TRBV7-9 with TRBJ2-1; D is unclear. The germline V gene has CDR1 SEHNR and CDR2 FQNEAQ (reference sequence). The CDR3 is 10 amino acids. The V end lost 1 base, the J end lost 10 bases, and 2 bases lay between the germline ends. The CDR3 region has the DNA TGTGCCAGCAGCTTAGGGGAGCAGTTCTTC. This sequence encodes CASSLGEQFF.

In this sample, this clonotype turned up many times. DNA for the CDR3: TGTGCCAGCAGTGATGCGGGCGGGGAGCTGTTTTTT. Translating it yields CASSDAGGELFF. V gene TRBV6-1 combines with J gene TRBJ2-2; a weak D match, TRBD2 (5 bases). CDR1 and CDR2 from the germline V gene are MNHNS and SASEGT. V was cut by 3 bases and J by 7 bases, with 6 bases left in between. This CDR3 has 12 amino acids.

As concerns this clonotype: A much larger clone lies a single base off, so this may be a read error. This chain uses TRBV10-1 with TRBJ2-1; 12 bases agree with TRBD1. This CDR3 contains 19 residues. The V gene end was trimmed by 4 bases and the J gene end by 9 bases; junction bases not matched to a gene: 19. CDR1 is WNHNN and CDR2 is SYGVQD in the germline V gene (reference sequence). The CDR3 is CASSGHGQPKGQGAAEQFF. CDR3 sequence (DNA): TGCGCCAGCAGTGGCCACGGACAACCCAAGGGACAGGGGGCTGCTGAGCAGTTCTTC.

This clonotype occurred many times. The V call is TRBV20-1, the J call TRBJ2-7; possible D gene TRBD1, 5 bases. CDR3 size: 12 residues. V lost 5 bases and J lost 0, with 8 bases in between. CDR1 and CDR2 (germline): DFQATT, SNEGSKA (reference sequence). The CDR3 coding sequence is TGCAGTGCTCACAGGAGCTCCTACGAGCAGTACTTC. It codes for CSAHRSSYEQYF.

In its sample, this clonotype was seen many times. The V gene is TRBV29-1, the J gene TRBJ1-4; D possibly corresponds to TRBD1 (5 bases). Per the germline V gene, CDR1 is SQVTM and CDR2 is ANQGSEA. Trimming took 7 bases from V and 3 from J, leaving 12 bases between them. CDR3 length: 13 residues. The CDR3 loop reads CSAGPGSNEKLFF. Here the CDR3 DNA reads TGCAGCGCCGGCCCAGGGTCTAATGAAAAACTGTTTTTT.

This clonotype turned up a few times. The CDR3 DNA reads TGCAGTGTCCCCCGTGCAGCGGGGGGCTTCACCGGGGAGCTGTTTTTT. This encodes CSVPRAAGGFTGELFF. The V call is TRBV20-1, the J call TRBJ2-2; the match to TRBD2 covers 9 bases. Germline values: CDR1 DFQATT, CDR2 SNEGSKA (reference sequence). This CDR3 is 16 amino acids long. V was pared by 7 bases and J by 4 bases, with 13 bases of the junction left unmatched.

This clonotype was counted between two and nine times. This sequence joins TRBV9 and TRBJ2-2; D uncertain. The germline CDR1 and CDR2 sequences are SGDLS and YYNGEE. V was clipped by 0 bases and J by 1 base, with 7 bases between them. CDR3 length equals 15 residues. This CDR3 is CASSVEVGNTGELFF. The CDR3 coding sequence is TGTGCCAGCAGCGTAGAGGTCGGGAACACCGGGGAGCTGTTTTTT.

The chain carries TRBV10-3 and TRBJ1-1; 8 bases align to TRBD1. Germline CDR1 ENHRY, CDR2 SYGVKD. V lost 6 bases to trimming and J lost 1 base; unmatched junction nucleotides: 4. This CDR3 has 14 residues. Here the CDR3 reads CAISQGAGNTEAFF. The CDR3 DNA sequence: TGTGCCATCAGCCAGGGGGCTGGGAACACTGAAGCTTTCTTT.

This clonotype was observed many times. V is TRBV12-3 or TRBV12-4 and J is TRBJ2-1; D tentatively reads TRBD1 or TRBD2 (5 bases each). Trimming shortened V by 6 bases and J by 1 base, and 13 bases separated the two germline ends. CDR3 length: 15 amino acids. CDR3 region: CASSPGRGSYNEQFF. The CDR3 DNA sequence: TGTGCCAGCAGCCCGGGACGGGGATCCTACAATGAGCAGTTCTTC.

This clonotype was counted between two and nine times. In nucleotides, the CDR3 is TGTGCCAGCAGTTTAGTGGACCTACTAGCTCCGGAGGGGCGGAATGAGCAGTTCTTC. Residues: CASSLVDLLAPEGRNEQFF. This sequence joins TRBV12-3 or TRBV12-4 and TRBJ2-1, with a tentative D call TRBD2 (6 bases). CDR3 length: 19 residues. Trimming cost V 1 base and J 7 bases, with 26 bases left between them.

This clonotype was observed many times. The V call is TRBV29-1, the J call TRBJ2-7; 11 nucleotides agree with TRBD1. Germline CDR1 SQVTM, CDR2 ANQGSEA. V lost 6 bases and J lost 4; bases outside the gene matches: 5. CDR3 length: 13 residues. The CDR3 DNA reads TGCAGCGTGGGGGACAGGGGGTTATACGAGCAGTACTTC. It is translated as CSVGDRGLYEQYF.